These 21 T cell receptor beta chains came from one sample sequenced in a study of T cells after yellow fever vaccination. From the 5' RACE reads, TCRdb called clonotypes with MiXCR, one entry per CDR3 protein. The data contain some 560,000 distinct CDR3 sequences, roughly 17% of them seen just once; the ten biggest clones take up roughly 17%. Sequenced here: PBMCs, sampled about 5 days after the first yellow fever vaccination. These receptors originate from a man in his late teens or twenties who received the YFV17D yellow fever vaccine.

The J gene is TRBJ1-1, the V gene TRBV6-2 or TRBV6-3, with D perhaps matching TRBD1 (6 bases). The CDR3 is 14 residues long. Germline lookup yields CDR1 MNHEY and CDR2 SVGEGT. Trimming took off 1 base at V and 10 bases at J, with 16 bases between the two ends. CDR3 in amino acids: CASSYYPGARAAFF. In DNA form, the CDR3 reads TGTGCCAGCAGTTACTATCCGGGGGCACGGGCAGCTTTCTTT.

The rearrangement uses TRBV20-1 and TRBJ1-6, with D unresolved. Germline lookup yields CDR1 DFQATT and CDR2 SNEGSKA (reference sequence). V was pared by 4 bases and J by 8 bases, with 21 bases between. The CDR3 has 16 residues. CDR3 sequence reads: CSAKGLRAYADSPLHF. The CDR3 nucleotides read TGCAGTGCTAAAGGGCTCCGGGCGTACGCGGATTCACCCCTCCACTTT.

This clonotype has only a few counts. The chain employs TRBV12-3 or TRBV12-4 and TRBJ1-1; perhaps TRBD1 as D (5 bases). V was pared by 6 bases and J by 0 bases, with 11 bases between. The CDR3 is 14 amino acids. CDR3 loop: CASSGGFLNTEAFF. CDR3 DNA: TGTGCCAGCAGCGGGGGTTTCCTGAACACTGAAGCTTTCTTT.

The chain uses TRBV27 and TRBJ1-1, with D possibly matching TRBD1 (5 bases). The CDR3 extends over 16 amino acids. CDR1 is MNHEY, CDR2 SMNVEV, per germline (reference sequence). Trimming removed 5 bases at V and 0 bases at J, with 16 bases between. The DNA for the CDR3 is TGTGCCAGCAGTCGGCGGGACCCCATCATGAACACTGAAGCTTTCTTT. It translates to CASSRRDPIMNTEAFF.

This chain uses TRBV4-3 with TRBJ1-5; D is perhaps TRBD1 (6 bases). With 6 bases removed from V and 7 bases from J, the gap between germline ends came to 16 bases. The CDR3 contains 14 residues. Germline V gives CDR1 LGHNA, CDR2 YSLEER. CDR3 in DNA: TGCGCCAGCAGTCGCGACAGGTTCGGACAGCCCCAGCATTTT. Its protein product is CASSRDRFGQPQHF.

This clonotype appeared a few times. The rearrangement links TRBV7-2 to TRBJ2-7; TRBD1 aligns across 7 bases. The CDR3 loop spans 14 amino acids. V was clipped by 5 bases and J by 2 bases; unmatched bases: 6. From germline, CDR1 is SGHTA and CDR2 FQGNSA. The CDR3 loop is CASSPLTGTYEQYF. CDR3 nucleotide sequence: TGTGCCAGCAGCCCCTTGACAGGGACCTACGAGCAGTACTTC. Full variable domain (outside the CDR3, taken from reference TRBV7-2 and TRBJ2-7): GAGVSQSPSNKVTEKGKDVELRCDPISGHTALYWYRQSLGQGLEFLIYFQGNSAPDKSGLPSDRFSAERTGGSVSTLTIQRTQQEDSAVYLCASSPLTGTYEQYFGPGTRLTVT.

This clonotype was seen a few times. The chain joins TRBV4-3 to TRBJ2-5; 8 nucleotides match TRBD2. Looked up from germline, CDR1 is LGHNA and CDR2 is YSLEER. The CDR3 is made up of 14 amino acids. V dropped 2 bases and J dropped 3; count of bases not matched to a gene: 2. The CDR3 bases are TGCGCCAGCAGCCAATTAGCGGGGAAAGAGACCCAGTACTTC. Translating it yields CASSQLAGKETQYF.

The chain uses TRBV6-2 or TRBV6-3 and TRBJ2-7, with D uncertain. Per germline, CDR1 MNHEY and CDR2 SVGEGT. Trimming stripped 6 bases from V and 2 bases from J, with 11 bases between. The length of the CDR3 is 13 residues. The CDR3 DNA reads as TGTGCCAGCAGCGCCGCAAGGGCCTACGAGCAGTACGTC. It encodes CASSAARAYEQYV.

The genes are TRBV12-5 and TRBJ2-2; tentative D call: TRBD2 (6 bases). CDR3 length: 17 amino acids. In germline, CDR1 is LGHNT, CDR2 FRNRAP. V was trimmed by 6 bases and J by 0 bases, leaving 17 bases between them. As DNA, the CDR3 is TGTGCTAGTGGCTCCGTGTTAGCGGCCTCGAACACCGGGGAGCTGTTTTTT. It is translated as CASGSVLAASNTGELFF.

This clonotype was seen a few times. The rearrangement links TRBV19 to TRBJ2-1, with D perhaps matching TRBD1 (6 bases). Germline CDR1 LNHDA, CDR2 SQIVND (reference sequence). V lost 7 bases and J 4 bases, leaving 14 bases between the germline ends. The CDR3 extends over 14 amino acids. The CDR3 spells CASTPPGQYNEQFF. CDR3 sequence (DNA): TGTGCCAGTACCCCCCCAGGACAGTACAATGAGCAGTTCTTC.

The chain joins TRBV5-8 to TRBJ1-1; D gene ambiguous. Germline V lookup: CDR1 SGHTS, CDR2 YDEGEE. Trimming cost V 2 bases and J 8 bases, with 16 bases left between them. CDR3 length equals 14 residues. The CDR3 nucleotides read TGTGCCAGCAGCTTAGCTAGAAATCACGCCGAAGCTTTCTTT. Encoded protein: CASSLARNHAEAFF.

In its sample, this clonotype was seen a few times. The J gene is TRBJ1-6, the V gene TRBV7-6; possible D gene TRBD1, 6 bases. CDR1 is SGHVS, CDR2 FNYEAQ, per germline. This CDR3 comprises 15 residues. The V end lost 3 bases, the J end lost 7 bases, and 13 bases lay between the germline ends. This CDR3 reads CASSLWAGTNSPLHF. The CDR3, as DNA: TGTGCCAGCAGCTTGTGGGCAGGGACAAATTCACCCCTCCACTTT.

The CDR3: CASSPGQPNEQFF. The CDR3 DNA follows: TGTGCCAGCAGCCCGGGACAGCCCAATGAGCAGTTCTTC. V and J are TRBV5-5 and TRBJ2-1, with 7 bases aligning to TRBD1. Losses at the gene ends were 4 bases for V and 6 bases for J; bases not matched to a gene: 4. This CDR3 has 13 amino acids. Germline CDR1 is SGHKS and CDR2 is YYEKEE (reference sequence).

This chain connects TRBV24-1 to TRBJ1-2; 7 bases line up with TRBD1. The CDR3 consists of 13 residues. With 3 bases clipped from V and 8 bases from J, the junction kept 5 bases outside the gene matches. Germline CDR1 and CDR2: KGHDR and SFDVKD. The CDR3 region is CATSDPTGWGYTF. CDR3 sequence (DNA): TGTGCCACCAGTGATCCGACAGGGTGGGGCTACACCTTC.

J is TRBJ2-1 and V is TRBV27, with TRBD2 as a possible D gene (5 bases). Per germline, CDR1 MNHEY and CDR2 SMNVEV (reference sequence). The ends were cut back, 6 bases at V and 10 bases at J, with 13 bases in the middle. This CDR3 region has 12 residues. The CDR3 DNA reads TGTGCCAGCAGGCACCTCTCGGGGGAGCAGTTCTTC. Its translation is CASRHLSGEQFF.

This chain joins TRBV28 and TRBJ1-2; D is undetermined. CDR1 is MDHEN and CDR2 is SYDVKM in the germline V gene. The CDR3 spans 15 residues. Trimming stripped 5 bases from V and 3 bases from J, with 16 bases between. CDR3 residues: CASSLDQAIHYGYTF. Here the CDR3 DNA reads TGTGCCAGCAGTCTTGATCAGGCGATCCACTATGGCTACACCTTC.

This clonotype showed up just a few times. The rearrangement uses TRBV7-2 and TRBJ2-3, with 9 bases lining up with TRBD1. The CDR3 spans 15 residues. Germline assignment: CDR1 SGHTA and CDR2 FQGNSA. Trimming took 8 bases from V and 4 from J; bases not matched to a gene: 10. CDR3 residues: CASSKTGGAPDTQYF. DNA for the CDR3: TGTGCCAGCTCAAAAACAGGGGGCGCCCCAGATACGCAGTATTTT.

This clonotype was observed a few times. The V call is TRBV25-1, the J call TRBJ2-5; D unresolved. The V gene's germline CDR1 is MGHDK and CDR2 SYGVNS. V was cut by 4 bases and J by 5 bases, with 14 bases left in between. The CDR3 loop spans 14 amino acids. The chain's CDR3 is CASSAPPEKETQYF. The CDR3 DNA is TGTGCCAGCAGTGCCCCGCCAGAGAAGGAGACCCAGTACTTC.

This clonotype has just a few counts. V and J are TRBV19 and TRBJ2-1; 11 bases align to TRBD2. J was trimmed by 0 bases and V by 5 bases; bases with no gene match: 3. The CDR3 extends over 16 amino acids. CDR1 LNHDA and CDR2 SQIVND come from the germline V gene (reference sequence). This CDR3 reads CASSALAGGSYNEQFF. The CDR3 DNA follows: TGTGCCAGTAGTGCCCTAGCGGGGGGCTCCTACAATGAGCAGTTCTTC.

The genes are TRBV6-5 and TRBJ2-7; D may be TRBD2 (5 bases). Looked up from germline, CDR1 is MNHEY and CDR2 is SVGAGI. Trimming stripped 1 base from V and 0 bases from J, with 10 bases between. CDR3 length: 15 residues. DNA of the CDR3: TGTGCCAGCAGTTACTTGTCGGGGAGCTCCTACGAGCAGTACTTC. As protein: CASSYLSGSSYEQYF.

V and J are TRBV7-2 and TRBJ2-7, with D hard to call. Between the trimmed V and J ends, which lost 5 bases and 2 bases, there was a span of 13 bases. The CDR3 sequence is 14 residues long. Germline loops: CDR1 SGHTA, CDR2 FQGNSA. The CDR3 DNA is TGTGCCAGCAGCGGCGGCCATCTTACCTACGAGCAGTACTTC. Translated: CASSGGHLTYEQYF.